The entry that follows covers one T cell receptor beta chain sequence. These data originate in a study of blood T cell repertoires in COVID-19. Sequenced by immunoSEQ multiplex PCR; TCRdb stores in-frame clones only, minus some. This sample carries approximately 500,000 clones, 85% to 90% of them seen once, and the ten largest clones take roughly 1.9%. The germline V gene has CDR1 LGHDT and CDR2 YNNKEL (reference sequence). V lost 1 base, J lost 4 bases, and 4 bases stayed unmatched. The CDR3 loop spans 16 amino acids. Each recovered donor of Cohort 3 presented with two negative PCRs, clearance, or symptom resolution.

Sequencing was performed on PBMCs or T cells enriched from blood (not recorded which). The source of this sequence is a woman between 40 and 55 years old who had recovered from COVID-19. The J gene is TRBJ1-3, the V gene TRBV3-1 (or the pseudogene TRBV3-2); 10 bases line up with TRBD1. CDR3: CASSQGTGGSGNTIYF. The DNA of the CDR3 is TGTGCCAGCAGCCAAGGGACAGGGGGATCAGGAAACACCATATATTTT.